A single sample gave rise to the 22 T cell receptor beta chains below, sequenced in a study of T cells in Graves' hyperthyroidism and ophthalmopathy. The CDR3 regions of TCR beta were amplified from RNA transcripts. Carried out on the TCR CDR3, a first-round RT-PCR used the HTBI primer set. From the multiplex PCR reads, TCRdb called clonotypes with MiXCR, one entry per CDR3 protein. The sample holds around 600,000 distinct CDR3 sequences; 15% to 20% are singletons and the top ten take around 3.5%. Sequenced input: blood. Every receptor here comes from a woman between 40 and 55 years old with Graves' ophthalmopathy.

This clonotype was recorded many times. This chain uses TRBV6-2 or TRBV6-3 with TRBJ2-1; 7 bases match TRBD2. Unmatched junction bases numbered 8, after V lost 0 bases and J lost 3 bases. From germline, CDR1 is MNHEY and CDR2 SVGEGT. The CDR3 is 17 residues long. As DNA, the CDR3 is TGTGCCAGCAGTTACTCGCATGGGGCTAGCGGCTACAATGAGCAGTTCTTC. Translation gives CASSYSHGASGYNEQFF.

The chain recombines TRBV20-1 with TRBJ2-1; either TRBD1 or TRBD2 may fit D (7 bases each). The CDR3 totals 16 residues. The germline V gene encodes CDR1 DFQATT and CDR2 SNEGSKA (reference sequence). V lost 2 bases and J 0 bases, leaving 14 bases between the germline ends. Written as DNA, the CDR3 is TGCAGTGCTAGACCTGCAGGGGGGGGCTCCTACAATGAGCAGTTCTTC. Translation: CSARPAGGGSYNEQFF.

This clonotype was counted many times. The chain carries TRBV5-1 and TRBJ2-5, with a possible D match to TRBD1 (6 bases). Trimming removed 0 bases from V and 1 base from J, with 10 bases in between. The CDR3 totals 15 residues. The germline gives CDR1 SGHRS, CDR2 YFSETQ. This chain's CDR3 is CASSLATGGQETQYF. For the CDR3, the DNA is TGCGCCAGCAGCTTGGCGACAGGCGGCCAAGAGACCCAGTACTTC.

The CDR3 nucleotides read TGTGCCATCAGTGTATCAGGGGGGCGAGTCGATCTCAAAGCTTTCTTT. Protein product: CAISVSGGRVDLKAFF. This chain connects TRBV10-3 to TRBJ1-1; 7 bases map to TRBD1. The germline gives CDR1 ENHRY, CDR2 SYGVKD. J lost 9 bases, V lost 4 bases, and 17 bases had no gene match. The CDR3 contains 16 residues.

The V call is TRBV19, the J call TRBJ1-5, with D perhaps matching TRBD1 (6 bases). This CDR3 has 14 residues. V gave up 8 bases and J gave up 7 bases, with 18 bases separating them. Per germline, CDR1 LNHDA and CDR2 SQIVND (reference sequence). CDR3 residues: CASGKTGSYQPQHF. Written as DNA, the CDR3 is TGTGCCAGTGGGAAAACAGGGAGTTACCAGCCCCAGCATTTT. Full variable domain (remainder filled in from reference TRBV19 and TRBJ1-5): DGGITQSPKYLFRKEGQNVTLSCEQNLNHDAMYWYRQDPGQGLRLIYYSQIVNDFQKGDIAEGYSVSREKKESFPLTVTSAQKNPTAFYLCASGKTGSYQPQHFGDGTRLSIL.

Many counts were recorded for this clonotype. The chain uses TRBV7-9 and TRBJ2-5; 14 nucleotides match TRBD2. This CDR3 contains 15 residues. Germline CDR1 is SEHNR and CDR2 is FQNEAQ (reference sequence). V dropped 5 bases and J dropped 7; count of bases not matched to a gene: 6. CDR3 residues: CASSPGLAGVVTQYF. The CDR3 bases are TGTGCCAGCAGCCCGGGACTAGCGGGAGTTGTGACCCAGTACTTC.

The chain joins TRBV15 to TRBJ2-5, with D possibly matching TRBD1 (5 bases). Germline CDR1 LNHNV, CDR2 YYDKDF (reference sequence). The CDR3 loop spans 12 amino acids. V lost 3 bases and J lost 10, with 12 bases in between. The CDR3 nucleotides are TGTGCCACCAGCAGCGGCAGGGTGGACCAGTACTTC. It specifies CATSSGRVDQYF.

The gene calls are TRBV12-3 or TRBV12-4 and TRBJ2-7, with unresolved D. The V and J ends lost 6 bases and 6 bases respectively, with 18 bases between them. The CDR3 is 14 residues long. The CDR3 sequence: CASSPLWGIGEQYF. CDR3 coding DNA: TGTGCCAGCAGCCCCTTGTGGGGTATTGGCGAGCAGTACTTC.

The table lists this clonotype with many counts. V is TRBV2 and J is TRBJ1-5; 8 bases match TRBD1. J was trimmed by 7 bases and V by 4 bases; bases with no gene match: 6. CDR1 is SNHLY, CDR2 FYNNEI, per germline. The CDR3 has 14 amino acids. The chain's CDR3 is CASSVRGRGQPQHF. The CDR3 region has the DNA TGTGCCAGCAGTGTCAGGGGGCGAGGACAGCCCCAGCATTTT.

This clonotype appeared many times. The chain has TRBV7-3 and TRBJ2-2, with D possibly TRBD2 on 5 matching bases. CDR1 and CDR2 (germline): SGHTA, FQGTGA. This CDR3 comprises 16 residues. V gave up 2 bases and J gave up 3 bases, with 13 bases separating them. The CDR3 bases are TGTGCCAGCAGCTTAGCGGGCTCTCCAGACACCGGGGAGCTGTTTTTT. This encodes CASSLAGSPDTGELFF.

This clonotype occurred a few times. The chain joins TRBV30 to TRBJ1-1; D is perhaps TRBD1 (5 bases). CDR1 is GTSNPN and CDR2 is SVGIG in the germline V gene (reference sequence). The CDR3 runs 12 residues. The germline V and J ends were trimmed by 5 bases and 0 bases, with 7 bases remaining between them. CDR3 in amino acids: CAWQGLNTEAFF. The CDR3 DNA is TGTGCCTGGCAGGGTCTGAACACTGAAGCTTTCTTT.

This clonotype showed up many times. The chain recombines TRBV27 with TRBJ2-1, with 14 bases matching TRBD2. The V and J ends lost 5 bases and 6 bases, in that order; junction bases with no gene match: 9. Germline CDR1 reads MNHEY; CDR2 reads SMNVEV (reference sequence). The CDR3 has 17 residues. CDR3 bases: TGTGCCAGCAGTATCCCGGGACTAGCGGGAGTTGGCAATGAGCAGTTCTTC. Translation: CASSIPGLAGVGNEQFF.

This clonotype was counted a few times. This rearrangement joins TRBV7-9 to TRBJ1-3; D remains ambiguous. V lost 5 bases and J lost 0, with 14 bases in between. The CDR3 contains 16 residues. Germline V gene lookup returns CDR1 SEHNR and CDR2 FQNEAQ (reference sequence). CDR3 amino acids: CASSNIRRSSGNTIYF. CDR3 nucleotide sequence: TGTGCCAGCAGCAATATACGCCGTTCCTCTGGAAACACCATATATTTT.

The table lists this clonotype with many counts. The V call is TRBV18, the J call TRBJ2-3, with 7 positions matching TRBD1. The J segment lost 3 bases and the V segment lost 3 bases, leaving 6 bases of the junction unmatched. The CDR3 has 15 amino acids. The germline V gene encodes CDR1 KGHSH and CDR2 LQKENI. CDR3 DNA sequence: TGTGCCAGCTCACCTTCTTCGACAGGGACAGATACGCAGTATTTT. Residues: CASSPSSTGTDTQYF.

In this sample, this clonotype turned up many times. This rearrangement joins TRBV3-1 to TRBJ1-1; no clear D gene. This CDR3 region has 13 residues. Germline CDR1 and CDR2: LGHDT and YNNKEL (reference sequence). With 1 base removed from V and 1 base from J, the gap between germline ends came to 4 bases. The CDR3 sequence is CASSQVGNTEAFF. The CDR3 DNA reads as TGTGCCAGCAGCCAAGTCGGGAACACTGAAGCTTTCTTT. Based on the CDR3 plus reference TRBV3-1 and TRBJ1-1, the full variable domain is DTAVSQTPKYLVTQMGNDKSIKCEQNLGHDTMYWYKQDSKKFLKIMFSYNNKELIINETVPNRFSPKSPDKAHLNLHINSLELGDSAVYFCASSQVGNTEAFFGQGTRLTVV.

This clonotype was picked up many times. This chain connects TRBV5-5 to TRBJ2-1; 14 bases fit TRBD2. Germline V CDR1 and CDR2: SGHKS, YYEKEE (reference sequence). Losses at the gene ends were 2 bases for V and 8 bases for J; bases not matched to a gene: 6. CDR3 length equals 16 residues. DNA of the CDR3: TGTGCCAGCAGCTTATATGGGGGACTAGCGGGAGATGAGCAGTTCTTC. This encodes CASSLYGGLAGDEQFF.

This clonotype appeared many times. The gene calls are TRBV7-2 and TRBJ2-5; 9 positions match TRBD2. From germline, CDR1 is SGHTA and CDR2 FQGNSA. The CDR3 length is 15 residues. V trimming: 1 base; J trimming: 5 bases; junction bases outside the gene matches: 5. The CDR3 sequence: CASSLGAGGLETQYF. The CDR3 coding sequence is TGTGCCAGCAGCTTAGGGGCGGGAGGGCTGGAGACCCAGTACTTC.

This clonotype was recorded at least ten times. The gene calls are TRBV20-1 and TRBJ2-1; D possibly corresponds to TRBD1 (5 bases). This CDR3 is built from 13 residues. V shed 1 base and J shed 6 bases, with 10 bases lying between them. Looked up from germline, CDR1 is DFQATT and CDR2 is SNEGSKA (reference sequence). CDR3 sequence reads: CSARAAGFNEQFF. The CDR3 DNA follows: TGCAGTGCTAGAGCGGCAGGGTTCAATGAGCAGTTCTTC.

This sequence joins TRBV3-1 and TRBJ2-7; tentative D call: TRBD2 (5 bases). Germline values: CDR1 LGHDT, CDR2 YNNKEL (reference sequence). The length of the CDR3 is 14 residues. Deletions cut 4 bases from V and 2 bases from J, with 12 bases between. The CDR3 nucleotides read TGTGCCAGCAGCCCCTGGACGGGAACCTACGAGCAGTACTTC. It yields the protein CASSPWTGTYEQYF.

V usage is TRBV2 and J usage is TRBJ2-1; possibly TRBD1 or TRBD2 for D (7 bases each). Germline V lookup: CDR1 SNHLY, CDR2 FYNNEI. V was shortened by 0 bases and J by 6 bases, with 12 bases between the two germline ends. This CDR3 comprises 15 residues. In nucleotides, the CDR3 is TGTGCCAGCAGTGAAGCGCAGGGGGGGCGCAATGAGCAGTTCTTC. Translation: CASSEAQGGRNEQFF.

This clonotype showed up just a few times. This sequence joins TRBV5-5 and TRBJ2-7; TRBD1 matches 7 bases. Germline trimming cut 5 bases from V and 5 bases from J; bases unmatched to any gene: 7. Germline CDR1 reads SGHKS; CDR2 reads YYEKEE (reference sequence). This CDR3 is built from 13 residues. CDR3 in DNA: TGTGCCAGCAGACACCCACAGGGGAACGAGCAGTACTTC. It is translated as CASRHPQGNEQYF.

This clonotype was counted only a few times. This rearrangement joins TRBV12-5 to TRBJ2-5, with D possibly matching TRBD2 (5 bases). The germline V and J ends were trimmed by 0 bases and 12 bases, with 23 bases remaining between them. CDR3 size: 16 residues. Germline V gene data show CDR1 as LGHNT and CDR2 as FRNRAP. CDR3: CASGLVPGIGVDAKYF. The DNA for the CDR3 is TGTGCTAGTGGTTTGGTTCCGGGTATCGGGGTCGACGCTAAGTACTTC.